The clone carrying this T cell receptor beta chain was detected many times. Its target is not known. Germline V gene sequence: CDR1 MRHNA, CDR2 SNTAGT. The trim removed 0 bases at V and 0 bases at J, leaving 1 base unmatched. This CDR3 contains 16 residues. In the PCR, 60 Vbeta and 13 Jbeta primers were used. In the original processing: Per a later analysis, the number of unique TCR beta chains was approximately 80 million, of which about 11 million were shared. Profiling relied on immunoSEQ multiplex PCR, and the TCRdb table lists in-frame clones only, not all of them. The DNA was the basis for D and trimming; V, J and clone size are from that table. This table holds about 150,000 clones, about 85% found once. The data were obtained in a study of cytomegalovirus exposure and HLA in healthy donors. General study points: Earlier analysis yielded a pattern in which most TCR beta V segments were productive about 90% or about 30% of the time.

Sequencing input: PBMCs. This sequence was found in a boy aged 2 to 10 in good health and CMV-seronegative. The J gene is TRBJ2-3, the V gene TRBV6-4; 9 positions match TRBD2. The CDR3 nucleotides are TGTGCCAGCAGTGACTCCGCGGGAGGGAGCACAGATACGCAGTATTTT. Protein sequence: CASSDSAGGSTDTQYF.